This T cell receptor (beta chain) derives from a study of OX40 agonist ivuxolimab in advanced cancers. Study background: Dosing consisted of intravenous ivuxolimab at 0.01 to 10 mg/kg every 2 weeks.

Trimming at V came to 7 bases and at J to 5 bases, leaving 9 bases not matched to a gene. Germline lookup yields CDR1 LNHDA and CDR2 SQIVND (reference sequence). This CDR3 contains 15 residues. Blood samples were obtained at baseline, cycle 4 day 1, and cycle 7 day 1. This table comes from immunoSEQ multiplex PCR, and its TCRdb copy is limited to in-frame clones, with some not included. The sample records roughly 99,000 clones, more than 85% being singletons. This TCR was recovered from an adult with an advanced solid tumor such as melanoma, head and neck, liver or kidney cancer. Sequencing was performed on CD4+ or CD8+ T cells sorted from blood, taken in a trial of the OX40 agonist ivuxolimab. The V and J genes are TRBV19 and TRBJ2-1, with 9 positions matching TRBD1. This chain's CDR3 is CASTLDRGRNNEQFF. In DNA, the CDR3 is TGTGCCAGTACCCTGGACAGGGGTAGGAACAATGAGCAGTTCTTC.